A selection of T cell receptor beta chains follows, all from one sample in a study of cytomegalovirus exposure and HLA in healthy donors. Measured with immunoSEQ multiplex PCR; TCRdb has only the in-frame clones, and not every one. This table has about 130,000 clones, over 9.5% appearing once. The source material was PBMCs. The receptors shown here come from a woman in her late teens or twenties in good health and CMV-seropositive. The CDR3 runs from the conserved cysteine through the conserved F or W. A D gene is named only where the DNA matches it firmly. Size is omitted from some rows. Given values are once, few, many or a class for expanded clones.

clone_size,cdr3_length,j_call,v_call,d_call,cdr3_nt,cdr3_aa
few,15,TRBJ1-5,TRBV6-5,-,TGTGCCAGCAGCCCCGTCGGAGGCAGCAATCAGCCCCAGCATTTT,CASSPVGGSNQPQHF
few,12,TRBJ2-2,TRBV29-1,TRBD1,TGCAGCGTTCGGACAGGCATCGGGGAGCTGTTTTTT,CSVRTGIGELFF
-,13,TRBJ1-1,TRBV5-6,-,TGTGCCAGCAGCTTGGTAGGGGTGACTGAAGCTTTCTTT,CASSLVGVTEAFF
few,15,TRBJ2-2,TRBV7-9,TRBD1,TGTGCCAGCAGCCTTGGACAGGGGAACACCGGGGAGCTGTTTTTT,CASSLGQGNTGELFF
few,15,TRBJ2-1,TRBV5-5,-,TGTGCCAGCAGCTTAGAACCTACCTCCTACAATGAGCAGTTCTTC,CASSLEPTSYNEQFF
few,14,TRBJ1-6,TRBV30,-,TGTGCCTGGAGTATTCAGGGGCCTAATTCACCCCTCCACTTT,CAWSIQGPNSPLHF
-,14,TRBJ1-2,TRBV2,TRBD1,TGTGCCAGCAGGGGAACAGGGGCCCGCTATGGCTACACCTTC,CASRGTGARYGYTF
-,15,TRBJ1-5,TRBV21-1,-,TGTGCCAGCAGCACCCGGGACAGGCCACATCAGCCCCAGCATTTT,CASSTRDRPHQPQHF
-,18,TRBJ2-6,TRBV19,TRBD2,TGTGCCAGTAACCTAGCGGGATCTCCTAACTCTGGGGCCAACGTCCTGACTTTC,CASNLAGSPNSGANVLTF
few,15,TRBJ2-7,TRBV30,-,TGTGCCTGGAGTGTATGGGACACGCCTTTGGCCGAGCAGTACTTC,CAWSVWDTPLAEQYF
few,15,TRBJ1-1,TRBV4-1,TRBD1,TGCGCCAGCACCCAAACGACAGGGGTCAAGACTGAAGCTTTCTTT,CASTQTTGVKTEAFF
-,14,TRBJ1-6,TRBV2,TRBD1,TGTGCCAGCTACCGGGACAGGGGTAATTCACCCCTCCACTTT,CASYRDRGNSPLHF
few,13,TRBJ1-1,TRBV13,-,TGTGCCAGCAGGTTACTAGGGGAAACTGAAGCTTTCTTT,CASRLLGETEAFF
few,14,TRBJ1-2,TRBV14,-,TGTGCCAGCAGCCAAGGTCAGGGAAACTATGGCTACACCTTC,CASSQGQGNYGYTF
-,14,TRBJ2-2,TRBV5-1,TRBD2,TGCGCCAGCAGCCCCGGGGGGATGACCGGGGAGCTGTTTTTT,CASSPGGMTGELFF
-,16,TRBJ1-2,TRBV6-6,-,TGTGCCAGCAGTTACTCCAAGGGGTACCCTAACTATGGCTACCCCTTC,CASSYSKGYPNYGYPF
-,13,TRBJ2-3,TRBV6-4,TRBD2,TGTGCCAGCAGTGGGACTAGCACAGATACGAAGTATTTC,CASSGTSTDTKYF
-,20,TRBJ2-1,TRBV5-5,TRBD2,TGTGCCAGCAGCTTTCAGTTTAGAGCGGGAGGGCCTACTGCCTACAATGAGCAGTTCTTC,CASSFQFRAGGPTAYNEQFF
-,17,TRBJ2-2,TRBV7-8,TRBD2,TGTGCCAGCAGCCCGTGGACTAGCGGGGGAGGGGCCGGGGAGCTGTTTTTT,CASSPWTSGGGAGELFF
-,16,TRBJ2-7,TRBV5-6,TRBD2,TGTGCCAGCAGCTTGTATTCTAGCGGGAGGGCCTACGAGCAGTACTTC,CASSLYSSGRAYEQYF
few,14,TRBJ2-3,TRBV11-3,-,TGTGCCAGCAGACCAGATCAGGGCTGGGATACGCAGTATTTT,CASRPDQGWDTQYF
-,13,TRBJ1-5,TRBV6-6,TRBD1,TGTGCCAGCAGTTACAACAGGGGCGAGGCCCAGCATTTT,CASSYNRGEAQHF
few,13,TRBJ1-2,TRBV6-1,-,TGTGCCAGCAGTGCCCAGGGAGAGGGACTCTACACCTTC,CASSAQGEGLYTF
few,16,TRBJ1-4,TRBV4-2,-,TGTGCCAGCAGCCAAGATCCTACAGGGTTCGGTGAAAAACTGTTTTTT,CASSQDPTGFGEKLFF
-,12,TRBJ2-1,TRBV30,-,TGTGCCTGGAGCCACCAGGGGAATGAGCAGTTCTTC,CAWSHQGNEQFF
few,14,TRBJ1-1,TRBV6-1,-,TGTGCCAGCAGTTCGACTTTCAGTGTTCTGGAAGCTTTCTTT,CASSSTFSVLEAFF
-,12,TRBJ1-2,TRBV13,-,TGTGCCAGCAACCTAGGGTCCGATGGCTACACCTTC,CASNLGSDGYTF
-,11,TRBJ1-1,TRBV6-5,-,TGTGCCGTACGGGAAGCCACTGAAGCTTTCTTT,CAVREATEAFF
few,14,TRBJ2-1,TRBV2,TRBD1,TGTGCCAGCAGTACGTGGACAGGGAACAATGAGCAGTTCTTC,CASSTWTGNNEQFF
-,15,TRBJ2-5,TRBV18,TRBD1,TGTGCCAGCTCACCACCGGGACAGTACCAAGAGACCCAGTACTTC,CASSPPGQYQETQYF
few,14,TRBJ2-7,TRBV6-5,TRBD2,TGTGCCAGCGGGGTGGCTAGCGGGAGTGCCGAGCAGTACTTC,CASGVASGSAEQYF
few,14,TRBJ1-4,TRBV6-6,-,TGTGCCAGCAGTTACGGCCCTTTAAATGAAAAACTGTTTTTT,CASSYGPLNEKLFF
-,14,TRBJ2-5,TRBV11-3,TRBD2,TGTGCCAGCAGCCCTGGACTAGCTCCAGAGACCCAGTACTTC,CASSPGLAPETQYF
-,14,TRBJ2-2,TRBV19,-,TGTGCCAGTAAAGCGACAGGTAACACCGGGGAGCTGTTTTTT,CASKATGNTGELFF
-,12,TRBJ1-1,TRBV27,-,TGTGCCAGCAGTTTAACTGGCACTGAAGCTTTCTTT,CASSLTGTEAFF
-,15,TRBJ2-2,TRBV2,-,TGTGCCAGCAGTGAACTAGTTAGTTGGACCGGGGAGCTGTTTTTT,CASSELVSWTGELFF
few,15,TRBJ1-1,TRBV5-1,-,TGCGCCAGCAGCTTGGGGGCAGGTATGAACACTGAAGCTTTCTTT,CASSLGAGMNTEAFF